This TCR beta chain was captured in a study of spatial heterogeneity in lung cancer. Study-level results: Ubiquitous expanded tumor TCRs showed up in blood more at resection than follow-up.

Sample time point: sample taken at primary tumor resection. Tumor, nontumor lung or frozen PBMC supplied whole RNA, sequenced without sorting. This clonotype was recorded at least ten times. Antigen unknown. The germline V gene has CDR1 SGHVS and CDR2 FQNEAQ. V was clipped by 5 bases and J by 3 bases, with 10 bases between them. The CDR3 has 13 residues. TCRdb analysed the 5' RACE reads with MiXCR anew, one entry per CDR3 protein. The table has 20,000 to 25,000 distinct CDR3 sequences, around 4.6% seen once. This chain links TRBV7-8 with TRBJ1-1; the D gene is possibly TRBD1 (6 bases). The sequencing here drew on PBMCs, taken at surgery. The source of this sequence is a male donor with early-stage non-small cell lung cancer. The CDR3 bases are TGTGCCAGCAGCCGTCGGACAGACACTGAAGCTTTCTTT. This gives the protein CASSRRTDTEAFF. The full variable domain, with the rest looked up from reference TRBV7-8 and TRBJ1-1, is GAGVSQSPRYKVAKRGQDVALRCDPISGHVSLFWYQQALGQGPEFLTYFQNEAQLDKSGLPSDRFFAERPEGSVSTLKIQRTQQEDSAVYLCASSRRTDTEAFFGQGTRLTVV.